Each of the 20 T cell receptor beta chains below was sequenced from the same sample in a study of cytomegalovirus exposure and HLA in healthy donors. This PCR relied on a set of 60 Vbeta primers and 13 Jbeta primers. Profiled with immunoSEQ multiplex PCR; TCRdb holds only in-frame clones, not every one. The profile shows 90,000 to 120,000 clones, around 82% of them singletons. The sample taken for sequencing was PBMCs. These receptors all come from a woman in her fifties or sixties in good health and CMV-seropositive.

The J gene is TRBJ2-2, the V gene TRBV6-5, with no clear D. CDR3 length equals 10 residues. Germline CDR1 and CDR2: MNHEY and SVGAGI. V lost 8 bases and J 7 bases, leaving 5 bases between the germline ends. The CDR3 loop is CASGDGELFF. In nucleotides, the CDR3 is TGTGCCAGCGGAGACGGGGAGCTGTTTTTT.

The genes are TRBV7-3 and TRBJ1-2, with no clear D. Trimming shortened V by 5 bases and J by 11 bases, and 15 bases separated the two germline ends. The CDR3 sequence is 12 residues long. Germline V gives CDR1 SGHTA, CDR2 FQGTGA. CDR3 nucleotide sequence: TGTGCCAGCAGCCCGAGGGAAGGAAGGTACACCTTC. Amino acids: CASSPREGRYTF.

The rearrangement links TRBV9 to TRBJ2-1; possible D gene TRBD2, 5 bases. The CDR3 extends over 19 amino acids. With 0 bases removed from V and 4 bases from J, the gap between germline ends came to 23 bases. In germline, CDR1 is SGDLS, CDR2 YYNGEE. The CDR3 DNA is TGTGCCAGCAGCGTAGGAGGGAGAGGCAAGATCGGTGGTTACAATGAGCAGTTCTTC. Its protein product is CASSVGGRGKIGGYNEQFF.

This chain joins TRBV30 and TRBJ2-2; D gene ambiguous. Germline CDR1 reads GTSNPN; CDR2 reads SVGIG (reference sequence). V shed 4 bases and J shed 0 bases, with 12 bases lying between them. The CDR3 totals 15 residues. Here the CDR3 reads CAWKDGSSNTGELFF. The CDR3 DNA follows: TGTGCCTGGAAAGATGGCAGTTCGAACACCGGGGAGCTGTTTTTT.

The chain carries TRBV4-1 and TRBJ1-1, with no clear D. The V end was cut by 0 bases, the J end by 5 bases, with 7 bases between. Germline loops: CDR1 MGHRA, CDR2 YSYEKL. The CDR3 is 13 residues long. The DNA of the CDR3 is TGCGCCAGCAGCCAAGATGGGAGAACTGAAGCTTTCTTT. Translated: CASSQDGRTEAFF.

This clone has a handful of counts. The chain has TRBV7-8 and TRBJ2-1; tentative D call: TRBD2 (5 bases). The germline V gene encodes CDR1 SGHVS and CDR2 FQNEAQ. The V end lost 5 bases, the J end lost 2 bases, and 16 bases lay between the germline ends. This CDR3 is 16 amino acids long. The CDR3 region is CASSPPTGNTYNEQFF. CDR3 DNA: TGTGCCAGCAGCCCCCCAACGGGAAATACCTACAATGAGCAGTTCTTC.

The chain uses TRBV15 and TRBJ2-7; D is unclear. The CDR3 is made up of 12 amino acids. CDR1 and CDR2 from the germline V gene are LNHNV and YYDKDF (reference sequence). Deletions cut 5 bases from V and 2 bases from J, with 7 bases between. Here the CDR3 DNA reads TGTGCCACCAGCTCTCCTACCTACGAGCAGTACTTC. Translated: CATSSPTYEQYF.

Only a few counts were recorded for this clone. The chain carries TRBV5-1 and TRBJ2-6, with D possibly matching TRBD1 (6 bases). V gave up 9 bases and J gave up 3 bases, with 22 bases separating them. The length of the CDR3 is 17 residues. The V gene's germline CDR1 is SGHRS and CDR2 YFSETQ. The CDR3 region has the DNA TGCGCCACCGCCCCCCTGGCAGGGGCGTTTGGGGCCAACGTCCTGACTTTC. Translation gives CATAPLAGAFGANVLTF.

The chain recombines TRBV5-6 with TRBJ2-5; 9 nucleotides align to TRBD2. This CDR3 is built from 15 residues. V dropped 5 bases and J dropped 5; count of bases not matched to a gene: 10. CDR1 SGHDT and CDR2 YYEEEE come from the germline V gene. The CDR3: CASSSGLAFWETQYF. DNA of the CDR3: TGTGCCAGCAGTTCGGGACTAGCTTTTTGGGAGACCCAGTACTTC.

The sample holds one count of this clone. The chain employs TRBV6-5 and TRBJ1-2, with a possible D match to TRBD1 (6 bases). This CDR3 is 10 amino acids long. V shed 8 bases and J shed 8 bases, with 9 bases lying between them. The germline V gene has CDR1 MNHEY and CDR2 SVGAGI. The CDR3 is CASYRGGYTF. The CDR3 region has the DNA TGTGCCAGCTATAGGGGGGGCTACACCTTC.

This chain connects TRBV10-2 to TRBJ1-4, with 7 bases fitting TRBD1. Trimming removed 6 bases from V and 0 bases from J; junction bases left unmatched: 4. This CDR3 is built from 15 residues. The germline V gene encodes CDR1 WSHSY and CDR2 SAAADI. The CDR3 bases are TGCGCCAGCAGGGACAGGACCTCAACTAATGAAAAACTGTTTTTT. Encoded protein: CASRDRTSTNEKLFF.

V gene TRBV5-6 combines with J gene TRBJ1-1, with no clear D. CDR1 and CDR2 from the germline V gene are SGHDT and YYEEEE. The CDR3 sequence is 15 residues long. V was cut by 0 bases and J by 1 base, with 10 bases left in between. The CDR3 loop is CASSLGPRGNTEAFF. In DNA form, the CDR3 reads TGTGCCAGCAGCTTGGGGCCGCGGGGGAACACTGAAGCTTTCTTT.

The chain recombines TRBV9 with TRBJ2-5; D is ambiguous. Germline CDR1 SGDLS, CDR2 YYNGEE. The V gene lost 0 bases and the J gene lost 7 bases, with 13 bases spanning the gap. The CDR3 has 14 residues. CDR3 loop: CASSVDRLTGTQYF. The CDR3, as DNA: TGTGCCAGCAGCGTAGATCGTCTAACCGGGACCCAGTACTTC. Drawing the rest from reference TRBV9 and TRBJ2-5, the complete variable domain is DSGVTQTPKHLITATGQRVTLRCSPRSGDLSVYWYQQSLDQGLQFLIQYYNGEERAKGNILERFSAQQFPDLHSELNLSSLELGDSALYFCASSVDRLTGTQYFGPGTRLLVL.

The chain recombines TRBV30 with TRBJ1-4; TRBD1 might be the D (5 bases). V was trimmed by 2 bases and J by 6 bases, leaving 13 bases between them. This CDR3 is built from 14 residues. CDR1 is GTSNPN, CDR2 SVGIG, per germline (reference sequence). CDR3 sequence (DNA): TGTGCCTGGAGTTGGGGAAAAGGGGATGAAAAACTGTTTTTT. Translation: CAWSWGKGDEKLFF.

DNA of the CDR3: TGTGCCAGCAGTAGGGGACAGGGCGCTGGAAACACCATATATTTT. This codes for CASSRGQGAGNTIYF. The V call is TRBV2, the J call TRBJ1-3; 9 bases align to TRBD1. Germline V gene data show CDR1 as SNHLY and CDR2 as FYNNEI. V lost 5 bases and J lost 2; bases outside the gene matches: 4. This CDR3 region has 15 residues. The full variable domain, in which reference TRBV2 and TRBJ1-3 provide the parts outside the CDR3, is EPEVTQTPSHQVTQMGQEVILRCVPISNHLYFYWYRQILGQKVEFLVSFYNNEISEKSEIFDDQFSVERPDGSNFTLKIRSTKLEDSAMYFCASSRGQGAGNTIYFGEGSWLTVV.

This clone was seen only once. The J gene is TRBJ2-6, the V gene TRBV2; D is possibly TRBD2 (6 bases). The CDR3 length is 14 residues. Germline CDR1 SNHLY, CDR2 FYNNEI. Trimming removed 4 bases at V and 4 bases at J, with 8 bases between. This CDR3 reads CASSAGDGANVLTF. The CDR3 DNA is TGTGCCAGCAGTGCGGGAGACGGGGCCAACGTCCTGACTTTC.

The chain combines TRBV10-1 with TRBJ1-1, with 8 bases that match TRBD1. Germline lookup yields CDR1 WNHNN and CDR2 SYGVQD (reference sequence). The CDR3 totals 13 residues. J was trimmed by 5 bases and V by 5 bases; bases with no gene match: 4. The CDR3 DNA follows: TGCGCCAGCAGTTTCGACAGGGGTACTGAAGCTTTCTTT. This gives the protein CASSFDRGTEAFF.

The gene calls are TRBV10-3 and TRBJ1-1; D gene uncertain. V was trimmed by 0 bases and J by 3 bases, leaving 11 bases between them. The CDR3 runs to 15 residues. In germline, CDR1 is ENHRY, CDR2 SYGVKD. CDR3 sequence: CAISESVGDYTEAFF. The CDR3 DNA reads TGTGCCATCAGTGAGTCGGTCGGGGATTACACTGAAGCTTTCTTT.

The CDR3 DNA reads TGTGCCAAGACGGGGGGGCAGGGAGAGACCCAGTACTTC. This sequence encodes CAKTGGQGETQYF. The chain links TRBV6-4 to TRBJ2-5, with 8 bases that match TRBD2. From germline, CDR1 is MRHNA and CDR2 SNTAGT. The CDR3 loop spans 13 amino acids. Trimming cost V 10 bases and J 4 bases; bases outside gene matches: 8.

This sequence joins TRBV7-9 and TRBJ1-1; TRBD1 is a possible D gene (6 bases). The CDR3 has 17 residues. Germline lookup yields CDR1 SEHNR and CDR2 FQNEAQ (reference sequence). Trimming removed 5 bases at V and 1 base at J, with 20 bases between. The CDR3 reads CASSDTFGGRGNTEAFF. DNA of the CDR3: TGTGCCAGCAGCGACACCTTCGGGGGGCGCGGGAACACTGAAGCTTTCTTT.